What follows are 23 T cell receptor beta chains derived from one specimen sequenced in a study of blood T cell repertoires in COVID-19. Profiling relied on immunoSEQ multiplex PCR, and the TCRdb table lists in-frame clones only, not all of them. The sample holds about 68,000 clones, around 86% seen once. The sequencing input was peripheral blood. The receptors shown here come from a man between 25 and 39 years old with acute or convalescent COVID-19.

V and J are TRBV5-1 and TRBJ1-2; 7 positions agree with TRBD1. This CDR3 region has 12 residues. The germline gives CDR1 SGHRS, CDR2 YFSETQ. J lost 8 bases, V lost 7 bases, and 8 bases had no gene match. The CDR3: CASSRDRYGYTF. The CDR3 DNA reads TGCGCCAGCTCCCGGGACAGATACGGCTACACCTTC.

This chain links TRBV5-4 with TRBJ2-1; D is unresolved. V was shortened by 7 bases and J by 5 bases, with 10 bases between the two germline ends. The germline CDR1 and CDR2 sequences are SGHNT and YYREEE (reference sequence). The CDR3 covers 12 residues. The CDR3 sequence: CASSPVDNEQFF. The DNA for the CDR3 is TGTGCCAGCTCCCCGGTGGACAATGAGCAGTTCTTC.

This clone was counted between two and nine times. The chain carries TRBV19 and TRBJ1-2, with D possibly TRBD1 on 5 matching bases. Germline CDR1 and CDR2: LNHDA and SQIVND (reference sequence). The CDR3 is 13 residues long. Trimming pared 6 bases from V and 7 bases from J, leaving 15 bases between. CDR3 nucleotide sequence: TGTGCCAGTAGGCCACCGGGGGTTGGTGGCTACACCTTC. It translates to CASRPPGVGGYTF.

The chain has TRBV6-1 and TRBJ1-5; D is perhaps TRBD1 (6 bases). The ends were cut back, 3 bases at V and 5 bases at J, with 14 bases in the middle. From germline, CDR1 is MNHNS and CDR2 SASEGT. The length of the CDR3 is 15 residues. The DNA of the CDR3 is TGTGCCAGCAGTGATGGGATACAGGGACATCAGCCCCAGCATTTT. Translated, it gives CASSDGIQGHQPQHF.

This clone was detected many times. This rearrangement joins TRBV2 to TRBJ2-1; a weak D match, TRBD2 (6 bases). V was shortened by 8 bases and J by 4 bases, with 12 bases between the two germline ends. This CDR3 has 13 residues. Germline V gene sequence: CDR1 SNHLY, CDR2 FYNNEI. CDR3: CASAGREYNEQFF. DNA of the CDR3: TGTGCCAGCGCTGGCCGGGAGTACAATGAGCAGTTCTTC. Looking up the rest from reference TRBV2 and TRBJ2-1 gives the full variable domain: EPEVTQTPSHQVTQMGQEVILRCVPISNHLYFYWYRQILGQKVEFLVSFYNNEISEKSEIFDDQFSVERPDGSNFTLKIRSTKLEDSAMYFCASAGREYNEQFFGPGTRLTVL.

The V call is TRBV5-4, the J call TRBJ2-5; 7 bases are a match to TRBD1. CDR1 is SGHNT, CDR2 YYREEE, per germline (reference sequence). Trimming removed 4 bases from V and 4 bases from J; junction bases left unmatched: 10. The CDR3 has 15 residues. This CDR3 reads CASSPSTGNRETQYF. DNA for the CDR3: TGTGCCAGCAGCCCCTCGACAGGGAATCGAGAGACCCAGTACTTC.

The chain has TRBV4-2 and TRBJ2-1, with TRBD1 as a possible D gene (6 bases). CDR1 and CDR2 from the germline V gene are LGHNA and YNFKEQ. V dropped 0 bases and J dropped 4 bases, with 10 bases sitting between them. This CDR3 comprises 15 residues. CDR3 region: CASSQEAGQYNEQFF. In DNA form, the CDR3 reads TGTGCCAGCAGCCAAGAAGCCGGACAGTACAATGAGCAGTTCTTC.

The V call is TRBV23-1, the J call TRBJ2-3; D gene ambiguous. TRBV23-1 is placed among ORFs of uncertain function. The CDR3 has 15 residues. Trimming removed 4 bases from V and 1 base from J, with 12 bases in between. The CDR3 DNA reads TGCGCCAGCAGTCCTCGTTACACCCGCACAGATACGCAGTATTTT. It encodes CASSPRYTRTDTQYF.

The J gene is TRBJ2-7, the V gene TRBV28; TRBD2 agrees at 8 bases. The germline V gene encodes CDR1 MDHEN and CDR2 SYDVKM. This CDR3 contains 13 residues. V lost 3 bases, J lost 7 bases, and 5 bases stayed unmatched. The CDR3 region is CASSLDLAGEQYF. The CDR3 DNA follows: TGTGCCAGCAGTTTGGATCTAGCGGGTGAGCAGTACTTC.

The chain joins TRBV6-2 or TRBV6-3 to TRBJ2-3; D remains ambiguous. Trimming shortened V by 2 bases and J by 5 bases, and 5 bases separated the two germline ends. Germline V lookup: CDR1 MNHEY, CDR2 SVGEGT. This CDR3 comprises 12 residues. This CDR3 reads CASSYPGDTQYF. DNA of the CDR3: TGTGCCAGCAGTTACCCGGGAGATACGCAGTATTTT.

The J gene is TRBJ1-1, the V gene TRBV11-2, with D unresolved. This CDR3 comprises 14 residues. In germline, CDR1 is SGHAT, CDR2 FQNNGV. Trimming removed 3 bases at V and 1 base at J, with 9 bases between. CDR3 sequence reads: CASSLSGGNTEAFF. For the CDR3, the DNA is TGTGCCAGCAGCTTGAGCGGAGGGAACACTGAAGCTTTCTTT.

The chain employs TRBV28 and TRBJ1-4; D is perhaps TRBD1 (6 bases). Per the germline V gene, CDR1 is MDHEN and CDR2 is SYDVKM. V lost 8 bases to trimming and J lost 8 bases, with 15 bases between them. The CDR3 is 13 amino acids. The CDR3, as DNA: TGTGCCAGCCGGGGGGACATAAGGGAAAAACTGTTTTTT. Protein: CASRGDIREKLFF.

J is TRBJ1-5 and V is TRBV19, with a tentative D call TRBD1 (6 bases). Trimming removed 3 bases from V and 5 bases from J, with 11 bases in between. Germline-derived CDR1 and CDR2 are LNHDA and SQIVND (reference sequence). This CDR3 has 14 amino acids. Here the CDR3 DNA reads TGTGCCAGTAGTATGCGGACAGAAGATCAGCCCCAGCATTTT. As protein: CASSMRTEDQPQHF.

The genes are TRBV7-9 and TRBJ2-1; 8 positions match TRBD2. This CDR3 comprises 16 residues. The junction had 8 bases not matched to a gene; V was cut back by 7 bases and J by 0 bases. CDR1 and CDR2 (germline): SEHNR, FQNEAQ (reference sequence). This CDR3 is CASIGGAETSYNEQFF. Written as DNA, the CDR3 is TGTGCCAGCATCGGGGGGGCGGAGACCTCCTACAATGAGCAGTTCTTC.

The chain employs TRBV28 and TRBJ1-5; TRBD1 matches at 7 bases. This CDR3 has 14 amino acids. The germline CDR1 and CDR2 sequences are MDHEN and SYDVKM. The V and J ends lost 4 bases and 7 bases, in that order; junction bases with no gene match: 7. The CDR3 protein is CASSSSTGVQPQHF. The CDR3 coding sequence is TGTGCCAGCAGTTCATCTACAGGGGTACAGCCCCAGCATTTT.

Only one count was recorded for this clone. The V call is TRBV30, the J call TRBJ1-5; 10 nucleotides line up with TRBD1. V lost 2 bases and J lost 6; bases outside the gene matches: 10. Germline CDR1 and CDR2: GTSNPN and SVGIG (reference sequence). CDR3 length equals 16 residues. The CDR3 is CAWSPWTGGEGQPQHF. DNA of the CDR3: TGTGCCTGGAGTCCCTGGACAGGGGGAGAGGGTCAGCCCCAGCATTTT.

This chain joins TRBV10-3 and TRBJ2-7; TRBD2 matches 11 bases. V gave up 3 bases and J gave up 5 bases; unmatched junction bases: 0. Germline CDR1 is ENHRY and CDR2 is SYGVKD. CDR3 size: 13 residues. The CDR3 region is CAISELAGDEQYF. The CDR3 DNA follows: TGTGCCATCAGTGAACTAGCGGGGGACGAGCAGTACTTC.

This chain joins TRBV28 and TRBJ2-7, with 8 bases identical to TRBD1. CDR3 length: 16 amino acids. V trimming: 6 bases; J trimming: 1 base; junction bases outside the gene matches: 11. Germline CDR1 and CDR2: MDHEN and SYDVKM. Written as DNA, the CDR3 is TGTGCCAGCAGCCAGTTACAGGGGGACCATTCCTACGAGCAGTACTTC. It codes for CASSQLQGDHSYEQYF.

Here the CDR3 DNA reads TGCGCCAGCAGTGAGTTCAGGGAGACCCAGTACTTC. Translation gives CASSEFRETQYF. The V and J genes are TRBV10-2 and TRBJ2-5; D is uncertain. Germline V gene sequence: CDR1 WSHSY, CDR2 SAAADI. V was pared by 1 base and J by 5 bases, with 5 bases between. This CDR3 comprises 12 residues.

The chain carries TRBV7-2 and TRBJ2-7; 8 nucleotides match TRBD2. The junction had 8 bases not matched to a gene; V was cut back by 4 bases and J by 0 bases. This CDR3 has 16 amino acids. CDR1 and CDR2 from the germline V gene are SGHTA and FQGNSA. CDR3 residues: CASSSSSGWLSYEQYF. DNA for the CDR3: TGTGCCAGCAGCTCCTCTAGCGGGTGGCTCTCCTACGAGCAGTACTTC.

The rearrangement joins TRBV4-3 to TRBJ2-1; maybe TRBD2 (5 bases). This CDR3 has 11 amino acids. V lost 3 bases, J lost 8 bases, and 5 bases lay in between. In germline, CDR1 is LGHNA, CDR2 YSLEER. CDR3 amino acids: CASSQGDEQFF. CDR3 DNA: TGCGCCAGCAGCCAGGGAGATGAGCAGTTCTTC.

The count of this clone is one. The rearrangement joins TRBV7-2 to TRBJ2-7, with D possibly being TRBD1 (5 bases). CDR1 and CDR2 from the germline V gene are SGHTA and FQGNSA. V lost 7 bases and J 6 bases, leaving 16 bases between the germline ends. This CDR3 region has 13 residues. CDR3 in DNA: TGTGCCAGCAAGAGAGACAGCCTCCCCGAGCAGTACTTC. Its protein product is CASKRDSLPEQYF.

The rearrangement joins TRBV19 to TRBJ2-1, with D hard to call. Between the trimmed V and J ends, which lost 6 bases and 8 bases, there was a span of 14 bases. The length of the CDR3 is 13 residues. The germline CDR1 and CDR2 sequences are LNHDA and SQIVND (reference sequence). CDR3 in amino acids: CASRSGSIDEQFF. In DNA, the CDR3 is TGTGCCAGTAGATCAGGTAGTATCGATGAGCAGTTCTTC.